This T cell receptor beta chain was sequenced during a study of blood T cells in healthy people across ages. Study-wide results and limits: The lack of PBMC sorting stopped any conclusive naive versus antigen-experienced comparison. As age increased, TCR beta diversity per million T cells fell in a roughly linear fashion.

For the second PCR, which ran for about 7 to 11 cycles, a sample-barcoded 5' primer and a J-beta primer mix were used. TCRdb reprocessed the 5' RACE reads with MiXCR, giving one entry per CDR3 protein. This table holds some 1 million distinct CDR3 sequences, roughly 45% found once. Germline V lookup: CDR1 MDHEN, CDR2 SYDVKM. The CDR3 runs 15 residues. Details on this clonotype: Its specificity is unknown. Being one base from a much bigger clone, this may be a read error.

Material for sequencing was blood. The receptor was isolated from a woman aged 60-75 years in good health. The gene calls are TRBV28 and TRBJ2-7, with D perhaps matching TRBD2 (5 bases). The CDR3 DNA reads as TGTGCCAGCAGTTTAGGCGGACTTAGCTCCGACGAGCAGTACTTC. Encoded protein: CASSLGGLSSDEQYF. The variable domain in full, completed from reference TRBV28 and TRBJ2-7, reads DVKVTQSSRYLVKRTGEKVFLECVQDMDHENMFWYRQDPGLGLRLIYFSYDVKMKEKGDIPEGYSVSREKKERFSLILESASTNQTSMYLCASSLGGLSSDEQYFGPGTRLTVT.